Included here is one TCR beta chain sequence, with context. Antigen unknown. The data were obtained in a study of cytomegalovirus exposure and HLA in healthy donors. V was pared by 1 base and J by 3 bases, with 9 bases of the junction left unmatched. Germline CDR1 reads SGHTA; CDR2 reads FQGNSA. The CDR3 has 16 amino acids. Whole-study findings and limits: Another analysis was done later, and it associated fewer than 20,000 TCR beta sequences with HLA alleles at 0.05 false discovery rate. In the analysis, some V segments, TRBV6-2 and TRBV6-3 included, were excluded as indistinguishable.

The study ran its PCR with 60 Vbeta and 13 Jbeta primers. TCRdb keeps only in-frame clones here, not all; method: immunoSEQ multiplex PCR. The table lists about 96,000 clones, approximately 75% of them singletons. This clonotype was sampled from a female donor in good health and CMV-seropositive. Material for sequencing was PBMCs. The V gene is TRBV7-2, the J gene TRBJ2-7; 7 bases map to TRBD2. This CDR3 is CASSLVGGGLDYEQYF. The CDR3, as DNA: TGTGCCAGCAGCTTAGTCGGGGGAGGGCTCGACTACGAGCAGTACTTC.